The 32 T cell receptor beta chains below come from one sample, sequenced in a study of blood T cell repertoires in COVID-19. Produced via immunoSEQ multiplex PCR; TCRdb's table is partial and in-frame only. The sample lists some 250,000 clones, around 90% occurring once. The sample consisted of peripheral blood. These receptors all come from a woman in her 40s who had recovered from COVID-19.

This CDR3 is CASSARRGYSTDTQYF. The CDR3 DNA is TGTGCCAGCAGCGCACGCCGGGGATATAGCACAGATACGCAGTATTTT. The chain links TRBV5-6 to TRBJ2-3; perhaps TRBD2 as D (5 bases). V was pared by 4 bases and J by 0 bases, with 15 bases between. Per the germline V gene, CDR1 is SGHDT and CDR2 is YYEEEE. The CDR3 has 16 amino acids.

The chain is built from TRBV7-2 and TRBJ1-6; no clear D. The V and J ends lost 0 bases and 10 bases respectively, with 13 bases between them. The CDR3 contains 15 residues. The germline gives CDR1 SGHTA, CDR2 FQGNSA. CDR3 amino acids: CASSLAPLRESPLHF. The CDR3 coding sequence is TGTGCCAGCAGCTTAGCCCCCCTTCGAGAATCACCCCTCCACTTT.

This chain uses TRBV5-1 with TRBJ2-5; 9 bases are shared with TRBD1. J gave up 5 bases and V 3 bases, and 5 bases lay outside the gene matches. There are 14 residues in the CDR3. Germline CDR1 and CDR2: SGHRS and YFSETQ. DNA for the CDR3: TGCGCCAGCAGCTCGGGACAGGGCTGGGAGACCCAGTACTTC. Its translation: CASSSGQGWETQYF.

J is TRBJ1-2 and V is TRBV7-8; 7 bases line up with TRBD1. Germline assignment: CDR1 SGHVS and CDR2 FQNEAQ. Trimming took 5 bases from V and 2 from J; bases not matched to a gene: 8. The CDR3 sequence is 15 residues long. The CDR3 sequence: CASSQGDSSNYGYTF. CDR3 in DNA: TGTGCCAGCAGCCAAGGGGACAGTTCAAACTATGGCTACACCTTC. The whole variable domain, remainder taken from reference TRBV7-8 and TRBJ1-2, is GAGVSQSPRYKVAKRGQDVALRCDPISGHVSLFWYQQALGQGPEFLTYFQNEAQLDKSGLPSDRFFAERPEGSVSTLKIQRTQQEDSAVYLCASSQGDSSNYGYTFGSGTRLTVV.

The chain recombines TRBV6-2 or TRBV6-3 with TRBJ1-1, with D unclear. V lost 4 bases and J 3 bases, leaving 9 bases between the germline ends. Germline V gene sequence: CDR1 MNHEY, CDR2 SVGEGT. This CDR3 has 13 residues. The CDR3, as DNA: TGTGCCAGCAGTTCTGGGCCCCACACTGAAGCTTTCTTT. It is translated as CASSSGPHTEAFF.

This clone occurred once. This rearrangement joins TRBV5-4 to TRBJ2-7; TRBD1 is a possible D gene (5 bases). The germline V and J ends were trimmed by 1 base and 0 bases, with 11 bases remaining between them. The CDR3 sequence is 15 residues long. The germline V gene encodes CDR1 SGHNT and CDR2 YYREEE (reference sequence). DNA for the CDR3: TGTGCCAGCAGCTTGCAAGGGGTCCTCTCCTACGAGCAGTACTTC. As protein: CASSLQGVLSYEQYF.

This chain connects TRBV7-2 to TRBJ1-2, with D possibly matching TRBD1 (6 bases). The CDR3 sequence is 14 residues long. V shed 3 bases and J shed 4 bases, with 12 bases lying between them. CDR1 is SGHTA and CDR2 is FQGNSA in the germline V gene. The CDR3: CASSFIRGAYGYTF. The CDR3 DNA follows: TGTGCCAGCAGCTTTATTCGGGGGGCCTATGGCTACACCTTC.

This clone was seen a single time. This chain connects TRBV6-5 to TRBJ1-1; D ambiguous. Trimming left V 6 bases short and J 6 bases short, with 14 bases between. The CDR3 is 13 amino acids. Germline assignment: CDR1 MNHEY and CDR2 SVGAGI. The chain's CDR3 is CASRTEFRAEAFF. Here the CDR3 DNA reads TGTGCCAGCAGGACGGAATTCCGGGCTGAAGCTTTCTTT.

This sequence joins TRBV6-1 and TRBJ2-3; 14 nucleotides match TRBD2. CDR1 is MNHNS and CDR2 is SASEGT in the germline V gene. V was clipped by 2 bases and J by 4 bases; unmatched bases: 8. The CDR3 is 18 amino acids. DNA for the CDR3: TGTGCCAGCAGTGAATGGGGGACTAGCGGGAGTTGGGCAGATACGCAGTATTTT. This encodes CASSEWGTSGSWADTQYF.

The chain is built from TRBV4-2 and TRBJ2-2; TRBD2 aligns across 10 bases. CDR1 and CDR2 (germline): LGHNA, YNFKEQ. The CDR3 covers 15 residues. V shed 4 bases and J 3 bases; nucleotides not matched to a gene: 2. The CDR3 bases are TGTGCCAGCAGCCCCAGCGGGAGGGACACCGGGGAGCTGTTTTTT. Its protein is CASSPSGRDTGELFF.

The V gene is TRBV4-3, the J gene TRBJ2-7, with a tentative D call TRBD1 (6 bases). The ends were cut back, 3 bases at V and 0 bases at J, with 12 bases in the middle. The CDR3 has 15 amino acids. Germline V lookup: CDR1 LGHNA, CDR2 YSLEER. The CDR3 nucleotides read TGCGCCAGCAGCCAGGGTAGGGGGAGCTCCTACGAGCAGTACTTC. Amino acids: CASSQGRGSSYEQYF.

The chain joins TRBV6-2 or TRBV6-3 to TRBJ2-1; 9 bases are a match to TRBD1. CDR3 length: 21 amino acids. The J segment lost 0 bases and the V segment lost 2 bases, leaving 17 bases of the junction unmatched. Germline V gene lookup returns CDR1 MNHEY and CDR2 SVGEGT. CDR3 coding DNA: TGTGCCAGCAGTTACCCAACCAGCCCGGGACAGGGACCCAGCTCCTACAATGAGCAGTTCTTC. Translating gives CASSYPTSPGQGPSSYNEQFF.

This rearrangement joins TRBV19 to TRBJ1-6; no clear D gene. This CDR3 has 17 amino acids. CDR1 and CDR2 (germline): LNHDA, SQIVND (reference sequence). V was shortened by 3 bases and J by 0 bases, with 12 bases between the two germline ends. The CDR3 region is CASSMRAESSYNSPLHF. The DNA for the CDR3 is TGTGCCAGTAGTATGAGGGCGGAAAGCTCCTATAATTCACCCCTCCACTTT.

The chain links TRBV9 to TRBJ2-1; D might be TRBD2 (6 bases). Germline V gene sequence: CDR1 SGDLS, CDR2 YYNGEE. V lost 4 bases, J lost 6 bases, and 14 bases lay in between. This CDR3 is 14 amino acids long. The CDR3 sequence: CASSTSPGGNEQFF. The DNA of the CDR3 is TGTGCCAGCAGCACCTCCCCCGGGGGCAATGAGCAGTTCTTC. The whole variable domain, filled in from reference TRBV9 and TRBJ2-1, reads DSGVTQTPKHLITATGQRVTLRCSPRSGDLSVYWYQQSLDQGLQFLIQYYNGEERAKGNILERFSAQQFPDLHSELNLSSLELGDSALYFCASSTSPGGNEQFFGPGTRLTVL.

CDR3 in amino acids: CATTTGVGQPQHF. CDR3 DNA sequence: TGTGCCACTACGACAGGGGTTGGTCAGCCCCAGCATTTT. The rearrangement joins TRBV10-3 to TRBJ1-5, with 8 positions matching TRBD1. CDR3 length: 13 residues. Germline V gene data show CDR1 as ENHRY and CDR2 as SYGVKD. V was clipped by 10 bases and J by 6 bases; unmatched bases: 8.

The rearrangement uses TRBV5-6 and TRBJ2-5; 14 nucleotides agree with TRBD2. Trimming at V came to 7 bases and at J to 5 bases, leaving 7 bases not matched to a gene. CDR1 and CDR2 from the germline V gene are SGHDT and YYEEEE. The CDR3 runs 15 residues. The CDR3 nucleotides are TGTGCCAGCGGCCGACTAGCGGGAGGGTGGGAGACCCAGTACTTC. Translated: CASGRLAGGWETQYF.

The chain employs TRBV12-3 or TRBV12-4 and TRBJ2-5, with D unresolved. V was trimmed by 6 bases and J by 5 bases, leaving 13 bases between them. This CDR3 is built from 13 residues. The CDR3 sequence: CASRFRPGETQYF. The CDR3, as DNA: TGTGCCAGCAGGTTCCGGCCGGGTGAGACCCAGTACTTC.

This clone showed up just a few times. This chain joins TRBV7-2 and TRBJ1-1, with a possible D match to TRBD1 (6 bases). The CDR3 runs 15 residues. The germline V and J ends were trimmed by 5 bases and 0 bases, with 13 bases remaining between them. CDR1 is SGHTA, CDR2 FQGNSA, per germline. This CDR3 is CASSPNRVVNTEAFF. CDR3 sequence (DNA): TGTGCCAGCAGCCCAAACAGGGTGGTGAACACTGAAGCTTTCTTT.

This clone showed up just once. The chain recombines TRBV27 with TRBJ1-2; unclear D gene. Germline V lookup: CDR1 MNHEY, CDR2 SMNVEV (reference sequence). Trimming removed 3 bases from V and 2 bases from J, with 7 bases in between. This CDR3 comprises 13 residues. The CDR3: CASSFGGNYGYTF. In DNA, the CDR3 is TGTGCCAGCAGTTTCGGCGGCAACTATGGCTACACCTTC.

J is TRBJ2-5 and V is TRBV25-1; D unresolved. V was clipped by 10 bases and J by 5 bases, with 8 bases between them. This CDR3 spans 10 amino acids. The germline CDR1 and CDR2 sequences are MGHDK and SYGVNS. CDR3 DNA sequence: TGTGCCACCGCCCGGGAGACCCAGTACTTC. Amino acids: CATARETQYF.

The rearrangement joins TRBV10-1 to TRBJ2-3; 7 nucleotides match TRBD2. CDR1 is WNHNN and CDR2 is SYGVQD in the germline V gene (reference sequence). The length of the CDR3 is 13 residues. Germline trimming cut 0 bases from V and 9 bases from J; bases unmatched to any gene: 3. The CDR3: CASSESGAGTQYF. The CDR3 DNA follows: TGCGCCAGCAGTGAGTCGGGAGCGGGGACGCAGTATTTT.

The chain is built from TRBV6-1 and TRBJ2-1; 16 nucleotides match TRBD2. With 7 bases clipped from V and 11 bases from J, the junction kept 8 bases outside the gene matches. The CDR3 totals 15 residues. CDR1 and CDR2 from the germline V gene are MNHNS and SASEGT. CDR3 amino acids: CASTPGLAGGNKQFF. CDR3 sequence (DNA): TGTGCCAGCACCCCGGGACTAGCGGGAGGGAACAAGCAGTTCTTC.

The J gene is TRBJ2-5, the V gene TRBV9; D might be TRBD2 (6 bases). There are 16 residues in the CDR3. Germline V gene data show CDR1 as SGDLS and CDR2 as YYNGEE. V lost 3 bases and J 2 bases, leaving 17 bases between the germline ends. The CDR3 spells CASSEAGMGTQETQYF. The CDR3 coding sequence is TGTGCCAGCAGCGAGGCGGGCATGGGGACTCAAGAGACCCAGTACTTC.

CDR3 sequence (DNA): TGTGCCATCAGCCTGGGACAGGGGGGGTTTGTGGGCACTGAAGCTTTCTTT. Its protein product is CAISLGQGGFVGTEAFF. This rearrangement joins TRBV10-3 to TRBJ1-1; 11 bases line up with TRBD1. CDR3 length equals 17 residues. Unmatched junction bases numbered 13, after V lost 6 bases and J lost 4 bases. The V gene's germline CDR1 is ENHRY and CDR2 SYGVKD.

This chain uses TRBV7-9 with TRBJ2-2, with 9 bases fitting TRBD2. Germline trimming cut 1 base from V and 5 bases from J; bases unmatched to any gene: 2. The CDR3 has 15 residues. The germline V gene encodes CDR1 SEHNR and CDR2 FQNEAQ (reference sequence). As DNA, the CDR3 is TGTGCCAGCAGCTTAGGGCTAGCGGGGACCGGGGAGCTGTTTTTT. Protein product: CASSLGLAGTGELFF.

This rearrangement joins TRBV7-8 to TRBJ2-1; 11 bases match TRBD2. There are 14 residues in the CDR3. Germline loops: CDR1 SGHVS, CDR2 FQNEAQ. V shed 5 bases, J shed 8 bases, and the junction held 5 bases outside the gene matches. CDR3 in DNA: TGTGCCAGCAGCCCCTGGACTAGCGGGTATGAGCAGTTCTTC. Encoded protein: CASSPWTSGYEQFF.

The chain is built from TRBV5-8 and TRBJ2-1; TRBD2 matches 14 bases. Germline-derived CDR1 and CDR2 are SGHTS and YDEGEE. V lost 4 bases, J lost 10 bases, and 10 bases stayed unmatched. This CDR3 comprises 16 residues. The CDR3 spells CASSPPGLAGEGEQFF. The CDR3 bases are TGTGCCAGCAGCCCCCCGGGACTAGCGGGAGAGGGGGAGCAGTTCTTC.

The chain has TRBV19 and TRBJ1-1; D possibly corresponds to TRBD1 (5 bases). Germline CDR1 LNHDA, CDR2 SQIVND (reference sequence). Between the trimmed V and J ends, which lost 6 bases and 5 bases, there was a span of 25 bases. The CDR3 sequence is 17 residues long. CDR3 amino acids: CASRTTVGGEVGTEAFF. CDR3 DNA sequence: TGTGCCAGTAGGACGACGGTCGGAGGGGAGGTGGGTACTGAAGCTTTCTTT.

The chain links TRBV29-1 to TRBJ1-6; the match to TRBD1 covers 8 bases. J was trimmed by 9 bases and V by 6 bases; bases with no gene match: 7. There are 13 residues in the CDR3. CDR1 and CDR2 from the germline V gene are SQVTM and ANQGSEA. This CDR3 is CSVQDRAGSPLHF. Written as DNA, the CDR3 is TGCAGCGTCCAGGACAGGGCGGGTTCACCCCTCCACTTT.

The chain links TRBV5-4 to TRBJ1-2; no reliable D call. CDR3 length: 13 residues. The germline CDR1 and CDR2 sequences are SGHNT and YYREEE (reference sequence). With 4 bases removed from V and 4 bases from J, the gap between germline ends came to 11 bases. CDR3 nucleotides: TGTGCCAGCAGCCAGCGAGGGAGCTATGGCTACACCTTC. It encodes CASSQRGSYGYTF.

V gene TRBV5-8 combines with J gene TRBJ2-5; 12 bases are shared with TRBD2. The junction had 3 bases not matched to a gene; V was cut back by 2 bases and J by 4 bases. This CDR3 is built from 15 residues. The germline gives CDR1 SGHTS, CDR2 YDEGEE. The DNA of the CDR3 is TGTGCCAGCAGCTTACCGGGACTAGCGGGAGAGACCCAGTACTTC. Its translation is CASSLPGLAGETQYF.

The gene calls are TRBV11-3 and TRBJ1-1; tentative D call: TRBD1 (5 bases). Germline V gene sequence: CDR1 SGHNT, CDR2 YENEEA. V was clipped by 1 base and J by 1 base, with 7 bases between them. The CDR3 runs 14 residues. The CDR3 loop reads CASSLGRANTEAFF. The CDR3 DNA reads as TGTGCCAGCAGCTTAGGCAGGGCGAACACTGAAGCTTTCTTT. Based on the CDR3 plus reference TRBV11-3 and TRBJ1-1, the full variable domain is EAGVVQSPRYKIIEKKQPVAFWCNPISGHNTLYWYLQNLGQGPELLIRYENEEAVDDSQLPKDRFSAERLKGVDSTLKIQPAELGDSAVYLCASSLGRANTEAFFGQGTRLTVV.